Shown below are 18 T cell receptor beta chains from a single sample sequenced in a study of blood T cells in healthy people across ages. Through a sample-barcoded 5' primer and a J-beta primer mix, a second PCR was run for about 6 to 11 cycles. MiXCR, applied by TCRdb to the 5' RACE reads, yields one record per CDR3 protein. Of over 600,000 distinct CDR3 sequences listed, more than 55% are singletons. Sequencing was performed on blood. All receptors derive from a man aged 35 to 55 in good health.

Only a few counts were recorded for this clonotype. The chain carries TRBV12-3 or TRBV12-4 and TRBJ2-5, with D perhaps TRBD2 (6 bases). This CDR3 contains 14 residues. Deletions cut 3 bases from V and 5 bases from J, with 13 bases between. The CDR3 here is CASSFGSNGETQYF. The CDR3 DNA reads as TGTGCCAGCAGTTTCGGGAGTAACGGGGAGACCCAGTACTTC.

In its sample, this clonotype was seen a few times. V usage is TRBV5-1 and J usage is TRBJ2-1, with 7 bases matching TRBD1. The CDR3 totals 16 residues. Losses at the gene ends were 4 bases for V and 5 bases for J; bases not matched to a gene: 12. Germline values: CDR1 SGHRS, CDR2 YFSETQ. The CDR3 nucleotides are TGCGCCAGCAGCGACGGGGACAGATCAATCAACAATGAGCAGTTCTTC. Translated: CASSDGDRSINNEQFF.

As for this clonotype: One end of the junction does not line up with germline, which may come from a read error. V usage is TRBV27 and J usage is TRBJ2-3, with a possible D match to TRBD2 (6 bases). CDR1 is MNHEY and CDR2 is SMNVEV in the germline V gene (reference sequence). The CDR3 has 15 residues. In DNA, the CDR3 is TGTGCCAGCAGAGTGGCTGGCGGGGAGCAAGATGCGCAGTATTTT. It translates to CASRVAGGEQDAQYF.

The sample holds a few counts of this clonotype. V usage is TRBV7-3 and J usage is TRBJ2-3; TRBD2 agrees at 8 bases. Germline assignment: CDR1 SGHTA and CDR2 FQGTGA. The CDR3 loop spans 12 amino acids. V was clipped by 5 bases and J by 8 bases; unmatched bases: 3. The CDR3 nucleotides are TGTGCCAGCAGCCCGGCGGGGGGTACGCAGTATTTT. Translated: CASSPAGGTQYF.

The chain carries TRBV20-1 and TRBJ1-1, with D tentatively TRBD1 (5 bases). CDR1 is DFQATT, CDR2 SNEGSKA, per germline (reference sequence). This CDR3 has 15 residues. The V and J ends lost 5 bases and 4 bases respectively, with 20 bases between them. The CDR3 DNA is TGCAGTGCTTCCCCTCCGTCAGGGCCTGGCACTGAAGCTTTCTTT. Translated, it gives CSASPPSGPGTEAFF.

As to this clonotype: An end of the junction does not agree with germline; a read error may underlie this. The chain carries TRBV6-2 or TRBV6-3 and TRBJ2-7; D not resolved. This CDR3 is built from 12 residues. Germline CDR1 MNHEY, CDR2 SVGEGT. The CDR3 DNA follows: TGTGCCAGCATTTACGAAGTCTACGAGCAGTACTTC. Protein product: CASIYEVYEQYF.

The chain has TRBV7-9 and TRBJ2-5; D may be TRBD1 (6 bases). This CDR3 is 16 amino acids long. CDR1 is SEHNR, CDR2 FQNEAQ, per germline (reference sequence). V was shortened by 8 bases and J by 6 bases, with 25 bases between the two germline ends. The CDR3 nucleotides read TGTGCCAGCGGATTAGGACCAGGGGTGATCGTAAAGACCCAGTACTTC. This sequence encodes CASGLGPGVIVKTQYF.

The V and J genes are TRBV4-3 and TRBJ2-7, with 10 bases identical to TRBD2. Germline V lookup: CDR1 LGHNA, CDR2 YSLEER. This CDR3 has 15 amino acids. V was clipped by 0 bases and J by 2 bases; unmatched bases: 1. The CDR3 loop is CASSQELAGPYEQYF. The DNA of the CDR3 is TGCGCCAGCAGCCAAGAACTAGCGGGACCCTACGAGCAGTACTTC.

CDR3 DNA sequence: TGCGCCAGCAGCTTGGTATTCGGGGAAGGTACAGATACGCAGTATTTT. This gives the protein CASSLVFGEGTDTQYF. This sequence joins TRBV5-1 and TRBJ2-3, with TRBD2 as a possible D gene (5 bases). V was shortened by 0 bases and J by 3 bases, with 14 bases between the two germline ends. CDR3 length: 16 amino acids. From germline, CDR1 is SGHRS and CDR2 YFSETQ.

CDR3 nucleotides: TGTGCCAGCAGCCCCCGACCGGACAATCAGCCCCAGCATTTT. It translates to CASSPRPDNQPQHF. This chain uses TRBV7-8 with TRBJ1-5, with D unresolved. Trimming took off 5 bases at V and 3 bases at J, with 11 bases between the two ends. CDR1 is SGHVS and CDR2 is FQNEAQ in the germline V gene. The CDR3 extends over 14 amino acids.

This clonotype was seen more than once but under ten times. The chain couples TRBV10-3 to TRBJ2-4, with no clear D. The closer fit of TRBJ2-7 to the DNA end suggests the J call may be wrong. The CDR3 has 10 amino acids. The germline V gene encodes CDR1 ENHRY and CDR2 SYGVKD. CDR3 loop: CAISEIEQYF. Here the CDR3 DNA reads TGTGCCATCAGTGAGATCGAGCAGTACTTC.

CDR3 region: CASSPLAGGPHEQFF. In DNA form, the CDR3 reads TGTGCCAGCAGCCCCCTGGCGGGAGGGCCGCATGAGCAGTTCTTC. The chain couples TRBV4-2 to TRBJ2-1, with TRBD2 matching 9 bases. CDR3 size: 15 residues. CDR1 and CDR2 from the germline V gene are LGHNA and YNFKEQ. V shed 4 bases and J 8 bases; nucleotides not matched to a gene: 9.

This clonotype showed up just once. The chain uses TRBV7-2 and TRBJ2-1; 10 nucleotides line up with TRBD2. V shed 1 base, J shed 9 bases, and the junction held 3 bases outside the gene matches. The CDR3 length is 14 residues. Germline lookup yields CDR1 SGHTA and CDR2 FQGNSA. The CDR3 nucleotides read TGTGCCAGCAGCTTAGATCAGCGGGGGGGTGAGCAGTTCTTC. Its translation: CASSLDQRGGEQFF. The whole variable domain, remainder taken from reference TRBV7-2 and TRBJ2-1, is GAGVSQSPSNKVTEKGKDVELRCDPISGHTALYWYRQSLGQGLEFLIYFQGNSAPDKSGLPSDRFSAERTGGSVSTLTIQRTQQEDSAVYLCASSLDQRGGEQFFGPGTRLTVL.

V usage is TRBV14 and J usage is TRBJ2-7, with D unresolved. This CDR3 has 9 residues. Germline CDR1 is SGHDN and CDR2 is FVKESK. V dropped 9 bases and J dropped 7 bases, with 7 bases sitting between them. CDR3 in amino acids: CASFNEQYF. The CDR3 coding sequence is TGTGCCAGTTTCAATGAGCAGTACTTC.

This sequence joins TRBV20-1 and TRBJ2-3; no reliable D call. The CDR3 has 10 amino acids. V gave up 7 bases and J gave up 4 bases, with 6 bases separating them. CDR1 DFQATT and CDR2 SNEGSKA come from the germline V gene (reference sequence). CDR3 residues: CSVTADTQYF. The CDR3 DNA sequence: TGCAGTGTAACCGCAGATACGCAGTATTTT.

The chain uses TRBV28 and TRBJ2-7; D remains unclear. The germline V and J ends were trimmed by 4 bases and 2 bases, with 9 bases remaining between them. CDR1 is MDHEN and CDR2 is SYDVKM in the germline V gene. This CDR3 is 13 amino acids long. The CDR3 nucleotides read TGTGCCAGCAGTTCCCAGCCTACCTACGAGCAGTACTTC. Its protein is CASSSQPTYEQYF.

This chain connects TRBV3-1 to TRBJ2-2, with 8 nucleotides matching TRBD2. Germline CDR1 and CDR2: LGHDT and YNNKEL (reference sequence). The CDR3 runs 16 residues. V shed 0 bases and J 5 bases; nucleotides not matched to a gene: 5. CDR3 in amino acids: CASSQEPGGGTGELFF. CDR3 bases: TGTGCCAGCAGCCAAGAGCCCGGGGGGGGGACCGGGGAGCTGTTTTTT.

This rearrangement joins TRBV11-2 to TRBJ2-5; TRBD2 is a possible D gene (5 bases). CDR3 length equals 18 residues. V dropped 1 base and J dropped 3 bases, with 21 bases sitting between them. The germline CDR1 and CDR2 sequences are SGHAT and FQNNGV. The CDR3 coding sequence is TGTGCCAGCAGCTTAGTTTTTCGGTCCGTAACGGGGAAAGAGACCCAGTACTTC. Residues: CASSLVFRSVTGKETQYF.